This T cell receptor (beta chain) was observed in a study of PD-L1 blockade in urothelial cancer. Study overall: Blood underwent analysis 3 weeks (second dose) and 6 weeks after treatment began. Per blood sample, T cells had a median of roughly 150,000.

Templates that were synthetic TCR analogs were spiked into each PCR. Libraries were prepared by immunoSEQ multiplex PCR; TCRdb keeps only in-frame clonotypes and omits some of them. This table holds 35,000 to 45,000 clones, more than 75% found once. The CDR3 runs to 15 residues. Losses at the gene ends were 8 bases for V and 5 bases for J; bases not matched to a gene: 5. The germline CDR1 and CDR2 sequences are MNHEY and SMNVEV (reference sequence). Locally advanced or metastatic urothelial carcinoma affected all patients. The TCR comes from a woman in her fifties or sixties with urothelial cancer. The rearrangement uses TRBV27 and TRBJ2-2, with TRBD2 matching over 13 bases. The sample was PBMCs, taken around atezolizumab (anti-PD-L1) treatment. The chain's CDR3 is CASSGLAGFTGELFF. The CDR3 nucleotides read TGTGCCAGCTCGGGACTAGCGGGATTTACCGGGGAGCTGTTTTTT.